These T cell receptor beta chains were read from a single sample in a study of shared T cell receptors in the human thymus. Generated by immunoSEQ multiplex PCR, the TCRdb table keeps only in-frame clones and is missing some. The sample lists hundreds of thousands of clones; around 87% were seen once. These sequences were also reported in another study, on human thymus T cells.

The sequenced material came from thymocytes. All receptors derive from a boy under three years old with a congenital heart defect. Each CDR3 is given with its conserved first and last residue. D genes are given only for firm matches. Expanded clones get a size class; other rows say once, few or many, or leave the size out.

j_call | cdr3_length | clone_size | d_call | v_call | cdr3_aa | cdr3_nt
TRBJ2-3 | 17 | - | - | TRBV4-3 | CASSQDGATPPTDTQYF | TGCGCCAGCAGCCAAGATGGGGCAACGCCGCCCACAGATACGCAGTATTTT
TRBJ1-1 | 14 | - | TRBD1 | TRBV28 | CASTGTGGNTEAFF | TGTGCCAGCACCGGGACAGGGGGGAACACTGAAGCTTTCTTT
TRBJ2-7 | 13 | once | - | TRBV6-1 | CAIKVSGNYEQYF | TGTGCCATAAAAGTTAGCGGAAACTACGAGCAGTACTTC
TRBJ2-5 | 11 | - | TRBD2 | TRBV20-1 | CSGGEEETQYF | TGCAGCGGGGGGGAGGAAGAGACCCAGTACTTC
TRBJ2-7 | 16 | - | TRBD2 | TRBV5-1 | CASSTGLAGRGYEQYF | TGCGCCAGCAGCACGGGACTAGCGGGGCGAGGCTACGAGCAGTACTTC
TRBJ2-2 | 18 | - | TRBD2 | TRBV28 | CASSRGLAGGHCTGELFF | TGTGCCAGCAGTAGGGGACTAGCGGGGGGGCACTGCACCGGGGAGCTGTTTTTT
TRBJ2-5 | 16 | - | TRBD2 | TRBV7-8 | CASSLPLRDYRETQYF | TGTGCCAGCAGCTTACCCCTTAGGGACTATAGAGAGACCCAGTACTTC
TRBJ2-5 | 15 | - | - | TRBV25-1 | CASRRTQGNQETQYF | TGTGCCAGCAGAAGAACACAGGGTAACCAAGAGACCCAGTACTTC
TRBJ1-2 | 16 | - | TRBD1 | TRBV27 | CASSPNYRQGSGGYTF | TGTGCCAGCAGTCCCAACTATCGACAGGGAAGCGGTGGCTACACCTTC
TRBJ2-7 | 14 | - | - | TRBV14 | CASSRQGLRDEQYF | TGTGCCAGCAGCCGCCAGGGTTTAAGGGACGAGCAGTACTTC
TRBJ2-1 | 14 | - | - | TRBV28 | CASSLCSSPDEQFF | TGTGCCAGCAGTTTATGCTCTAGTCCGGATGAGCAGTTCTTC
TRBJ2-5 | 14 | few | TRBD1 | TRBV19 | CASSKQDRAETQYF | TGTGCCAGTAGTAAGCAGGACAGGGCGGAGACCCAGTACTTC
TRBJ2-3 | 18 | once | TRBD1 | TRBV10-1 | CASSPTGTGKASTDTQYF | TGCGCCAGCAGTCCCACCGGGACAGGGAAAGCGAGCACAGATACGCAGTATTTT
TRBJ2-5 | 15 | - | TRBD2 | TRBV9 | CASSVGKRGKETQYF | TGTGCCAGCAGCGTAGGGAAGCGGGGGAAAGAGACCCAGTACTTC
TRBJ2-1 | 16 | - | - | TRBV9 | CASSVGKEDGCNEQFF | TGTGCCAGCAGCGTAGGGAAGGAAGACGGGTGCAATGAGCAGTTCTTC
TRBJ1-6 | 15 | - | TRBD1 | TRBV2 | CASSVERTGGTPLHF | TGTGCCAGCAGTGTTGAGCGGACAGGGGGCACACCCCTCCACTTT
TRBJ1-2 | 16 | few | TRBD1 | TRBV5-6 | CASSLGDRGLGGGYTF | TGTGCCAGCAGCTTGGGGGACAGGGGGCTAGGAGGTGGCTACACCTTC
TRBJ1-1 | 16 | - | - | TRBV4-1 | CASSQAPETVNTEAFF | TGCGCCAGCAGCCAAGCTCCCGAGACAGTGAACACTGAAGCTTTCTTT
TRBJ1-1 | 15 | few | TRBD1 | TRBV5-1 | CASSARQGRRTEAFF | TGCGCCAGCAGCGCGAGACAGGGGAGAAGGACTGAAGCTTTCTTT
TRBJ1-2 | 17 | - | - | TRBV6-1 | CASSEALQGTFRRGYTF | TGTGCCAGCAGTGAAGCGCTTCAAGGGACTTTCAGGCGTGGCTACACCTTC
TRBJ2-7 | 14 | - | - | TRBV30 | CAGTMDSSTYEQYF | TGTGCCGGAACTATGGACAGTTCCACCTACGAGCAGTACTTC
TRBJ2-1 | 16 | - | TRBD2 | TRBV5-1 | CASSLRFGLANNEQFF | TGCGCCAGCAGCTTGAGGTTCGGACTAGCTAACAATGAGCAGTTCTTC
TRBJ2-7 | 13 | - | - | TRBV30 | CAWTTTSLYEQYF | TGTGCCTGGACCACGACTTCTCTCTACGAGCAGTACTTC
TRBJ1-1 | 16 | - | TRBD1 | TRBV9 | CASSGGTGGVNTEAFF | TGTGCCAGCAGCGGAGGGACAGGGGGTGTGAACACTGAAGCTTTCTTT
TRBJ2-7 | 10 | - | - | TRBV20-1 | CSARWLGELF | TGCAGTGCTAGATGGCTAGGGGAACTCTTC
TRBJ2-3 | 13 | few | - | TRBV4-3 | CASSQDRTDTQYF | TGCGCCAGCAGCCAAGATCGGACAGATACGCAGTATTTT
TRBJ1-1 | 18 | - | TRBD1 | TRBV2 | CASSSPGQGALEGTEAFF | TGTGCCAGCAGTTCCCCGGGACAGGGGGCGCTTGAGGGAACTGAAGCTTTCTTT
TRBJ2-2 | 16 | - | TRBD2 | TRBV9 | CASSVDASGRTGELFF | TGTGCCAGCAGCGTAGATGCTAGCGGGCGGACCGGGGAGCTGTTTTTT
TRBJ2-7 | 14 | - | - | TRBV5-6 | CASSSGPPAYEQYF | TGTGCCAGCAGCTCAGGTCCTCCGGCCTACGAGCAGTACTTC
TRBJ2-7 | 9 | - | - | TRBV20-1 | CSAPTGKYF | TGCAGTGCCCCGACAGGTAAGTACTTC
TRBJ1-5 | 17 | - | - | TRBV4-2 | CASSQEGRRDSNQPQHF | TGTGCCAGCAGCCAAGAGGGCAGGCGAGATAGCAATCAGCCCCAGCATTTT
TRBJ2-7 | 15 | - | - | TRBV28 | CASSPRDGSRYEQYF | TGTGCCAGCAGTCCACGGGACGGGAGTCGGTACGAGCAGTACTTC
TRBJ2-6 | 18 | - | - | TRBV4-3 | CASSQDGDAASGANVLTF | TGCGCCAGCAGCCAAGATGGAGATGCGGCCTCTGGGGCCAACGTCCTGACTTTC
TRBJ1-2 | 15 | - | - | TRBV7-2 | CASSLDWGISYGYTF | TGTGCCAGCAGCTTAGATTGGGGCATAAGCTATGGCTACACCTTC
TRBJ2-1 | 15 | - | - | TRBV11-2 | CASSAGTCLSNEQFF | TGTGCCAGCAGCGCTGGGACTTGCCTCAGTAATGAGCAGTTCTTC
TRBJ2-6 | 18 | - | TRBD1 | TRBV5-1 | CASSLTGTGFSGANVLTF | TGCGCCAGCAGCTTGACTGGGACAGGATTCTCTGGGGCCAACGTCCTGACTTTC
TRBJ2-7 | 15 | - | TRBD1 | TRBV6-1 | CASSLPGQGSWEQYF | TGTGCCAGCAGCCTTCCCGGACAGGGAAGTTGGGAGCAGTACTTC
TRBJ2-1 | 13 | - | TRBD2 | TRBV10-1 | CASSLGLANEQFF | TGCGCCAGCAGCTTAGGACTAGCGAATGAGCAGTTCTTC